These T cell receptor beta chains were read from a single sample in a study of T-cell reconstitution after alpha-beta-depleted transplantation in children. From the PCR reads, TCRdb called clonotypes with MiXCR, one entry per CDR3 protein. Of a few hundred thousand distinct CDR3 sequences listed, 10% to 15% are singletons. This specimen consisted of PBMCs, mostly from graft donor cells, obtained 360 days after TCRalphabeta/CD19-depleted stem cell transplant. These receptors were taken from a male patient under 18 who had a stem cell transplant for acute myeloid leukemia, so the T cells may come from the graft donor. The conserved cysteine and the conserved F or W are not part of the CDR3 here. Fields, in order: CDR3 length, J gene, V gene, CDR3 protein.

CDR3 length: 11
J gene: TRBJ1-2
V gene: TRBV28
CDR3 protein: ASSLNPLPSYT

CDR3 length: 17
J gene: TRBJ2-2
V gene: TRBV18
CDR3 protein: ASGDTVGLAGPLGGELF

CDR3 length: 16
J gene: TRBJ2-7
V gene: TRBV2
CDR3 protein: ASSRTGGIIGFLHEQY

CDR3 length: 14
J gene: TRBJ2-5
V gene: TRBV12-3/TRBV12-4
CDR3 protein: ASTPRGGSPGETQY

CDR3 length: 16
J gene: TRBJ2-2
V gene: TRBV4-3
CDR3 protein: ASSLLRLAVSNTGELF

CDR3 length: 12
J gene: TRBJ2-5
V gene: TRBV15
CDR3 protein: ATSRDGSKETQY

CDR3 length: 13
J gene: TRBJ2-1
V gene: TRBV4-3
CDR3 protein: ASSQDGSDINEQF

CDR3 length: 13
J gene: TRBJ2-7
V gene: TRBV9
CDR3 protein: ASSVGSGVSYEQY

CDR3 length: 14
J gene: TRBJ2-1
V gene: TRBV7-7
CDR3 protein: ASSLGPGTTYNEQF

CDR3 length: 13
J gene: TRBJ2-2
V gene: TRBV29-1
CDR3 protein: SARPQGANTGELF

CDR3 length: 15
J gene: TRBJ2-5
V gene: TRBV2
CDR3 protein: ASSGTSGRVILETQY

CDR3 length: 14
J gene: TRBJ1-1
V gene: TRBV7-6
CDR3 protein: ASSFPEMSENTEAF

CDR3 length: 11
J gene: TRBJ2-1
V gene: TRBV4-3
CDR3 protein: ASSQPQGNEQF

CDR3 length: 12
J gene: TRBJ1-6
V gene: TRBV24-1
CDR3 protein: ATSTQGEGSPLH

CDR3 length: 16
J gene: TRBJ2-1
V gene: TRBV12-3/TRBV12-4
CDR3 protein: ASSRGGVGTSGYNEQF

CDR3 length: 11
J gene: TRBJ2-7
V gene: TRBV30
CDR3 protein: AWTTTSGNEQY

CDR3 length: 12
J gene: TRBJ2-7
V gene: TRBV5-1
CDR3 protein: ASSLTGEVYEQY

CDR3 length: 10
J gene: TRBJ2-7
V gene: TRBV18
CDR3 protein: ASSGVPYEQY

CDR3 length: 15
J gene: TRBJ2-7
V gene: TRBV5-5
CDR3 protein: ASSGTSSDPSSYEQY

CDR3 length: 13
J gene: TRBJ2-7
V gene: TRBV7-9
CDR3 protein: ASRKIDGERYEQY

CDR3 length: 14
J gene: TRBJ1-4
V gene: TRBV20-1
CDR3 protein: SARDTPQVLNEKLF

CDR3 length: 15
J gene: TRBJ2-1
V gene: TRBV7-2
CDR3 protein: ASSLVGTSGRAGEQF

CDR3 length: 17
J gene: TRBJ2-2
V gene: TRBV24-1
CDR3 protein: ATSDRPGVAGLRSGELF

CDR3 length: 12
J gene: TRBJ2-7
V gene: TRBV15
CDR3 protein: ATSPGQGPYEQY

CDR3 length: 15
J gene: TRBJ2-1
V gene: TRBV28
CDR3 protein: ASSFWGRQGFINEQF

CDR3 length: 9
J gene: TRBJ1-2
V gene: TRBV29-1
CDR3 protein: SVWGNYGYT

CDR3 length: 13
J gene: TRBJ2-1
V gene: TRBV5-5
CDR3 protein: ASSSTPGASHEQF

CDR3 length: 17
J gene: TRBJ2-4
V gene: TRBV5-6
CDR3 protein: ASSLQRDRVGKAKNIQY

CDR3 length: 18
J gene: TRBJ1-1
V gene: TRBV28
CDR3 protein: ASSFLISGTGVFMNTEAF

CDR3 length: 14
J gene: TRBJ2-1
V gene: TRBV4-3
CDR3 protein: ASSHKGGRTDNEQF

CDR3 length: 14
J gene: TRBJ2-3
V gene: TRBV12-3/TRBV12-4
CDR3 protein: ASSFIILGGADTQY

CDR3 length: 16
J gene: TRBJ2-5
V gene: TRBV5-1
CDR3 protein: ASSLDREDFGSQETQY

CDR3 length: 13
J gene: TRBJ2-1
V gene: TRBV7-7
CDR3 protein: ASSPTQKTSDEQF

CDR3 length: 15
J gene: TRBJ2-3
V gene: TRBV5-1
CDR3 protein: ASSTLKREGSADTQY

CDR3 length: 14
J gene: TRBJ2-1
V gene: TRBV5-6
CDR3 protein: ASSFSSVSGYNEQF

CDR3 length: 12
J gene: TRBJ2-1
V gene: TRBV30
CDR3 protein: AWGRGALGNEQF

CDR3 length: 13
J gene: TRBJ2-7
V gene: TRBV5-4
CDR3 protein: ASSLRWGSDYEQY

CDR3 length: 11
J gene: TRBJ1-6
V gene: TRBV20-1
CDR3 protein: SARPGLNSPLH

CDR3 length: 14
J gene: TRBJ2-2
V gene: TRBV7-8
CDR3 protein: ASSLEGGLLAGELF

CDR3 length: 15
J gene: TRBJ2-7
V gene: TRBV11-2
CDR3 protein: ASSLGTPSSQLYEQY

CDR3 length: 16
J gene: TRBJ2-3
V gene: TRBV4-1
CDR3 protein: ASSQDYRPASLWDTQY

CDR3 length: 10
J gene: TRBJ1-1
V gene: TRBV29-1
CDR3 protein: SARNWDTEAF

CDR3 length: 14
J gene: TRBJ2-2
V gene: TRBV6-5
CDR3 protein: ASSFMPGVNTGELF

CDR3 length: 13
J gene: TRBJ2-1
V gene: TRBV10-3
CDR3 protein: AISDPGTDYNEQF

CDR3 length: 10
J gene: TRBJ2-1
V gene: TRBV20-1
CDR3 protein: SAVQVYNEQF

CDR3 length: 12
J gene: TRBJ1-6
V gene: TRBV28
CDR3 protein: ASRPDSTNSPLH

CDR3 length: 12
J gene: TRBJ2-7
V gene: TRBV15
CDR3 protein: ATSLDPELGEQY

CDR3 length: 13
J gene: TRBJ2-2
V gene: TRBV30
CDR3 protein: AWSLIGGRIGELF

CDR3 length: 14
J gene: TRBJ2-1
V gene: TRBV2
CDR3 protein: ASSELAGRIVNEQF

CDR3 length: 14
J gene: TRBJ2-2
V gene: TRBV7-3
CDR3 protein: ASSSSSGWGDRELF

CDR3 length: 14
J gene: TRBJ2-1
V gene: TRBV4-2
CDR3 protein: ASSQDRPILGYEQF